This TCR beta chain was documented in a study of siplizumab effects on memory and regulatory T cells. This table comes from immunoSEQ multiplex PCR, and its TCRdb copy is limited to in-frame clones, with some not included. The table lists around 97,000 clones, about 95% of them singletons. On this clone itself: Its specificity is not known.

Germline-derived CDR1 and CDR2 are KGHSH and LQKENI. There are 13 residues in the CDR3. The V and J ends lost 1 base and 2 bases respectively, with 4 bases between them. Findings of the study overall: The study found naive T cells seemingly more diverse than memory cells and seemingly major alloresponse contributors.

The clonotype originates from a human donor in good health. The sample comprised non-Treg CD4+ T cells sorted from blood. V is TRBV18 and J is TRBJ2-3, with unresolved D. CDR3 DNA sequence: TGTGCCAGCTCACCACGTTTCACAGATACGCAGTATTTT. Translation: CASSPRFTDTQYF.